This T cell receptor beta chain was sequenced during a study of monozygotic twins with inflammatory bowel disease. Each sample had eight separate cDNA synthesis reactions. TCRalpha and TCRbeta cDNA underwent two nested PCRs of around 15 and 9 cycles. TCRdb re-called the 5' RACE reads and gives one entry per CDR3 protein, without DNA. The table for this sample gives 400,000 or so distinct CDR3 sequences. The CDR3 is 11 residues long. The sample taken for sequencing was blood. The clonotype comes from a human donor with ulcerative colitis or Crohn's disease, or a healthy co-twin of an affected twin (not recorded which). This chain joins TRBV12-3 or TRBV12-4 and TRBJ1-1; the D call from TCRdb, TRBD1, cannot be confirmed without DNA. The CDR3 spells CASRLTGEAFF.